This T cell receptor (beta chain) emerged from a study of cytomegalovirus exposure and HLA in healthy donors. The PCR ran on 60 Vbeta and 13 Jbeta primers. Some clones are missing from TCRdb's copy, which holds only in-frame ones; the method was immunoSEQ multiplex PCR. The sample yields 85,000 to 130,000 clones, about 77% seen once. A note on this clone: Its specificity is unknown.

Findings of the study overall: Rare TCR sequences predominated, though certain public TCRs were found in many donors.

This receptor was identified in a woman under 30 in good health and CMV-seropositive. Sequencing was performed on PBMCs.

CDR3 nucleotides: TGTGCCAGCAAACGGGAGGCATCGAACACCGGGGAGCTGTTTTTT. It yields the protein CASKREASNTGELFF. This chain links TRBV2 with TRBJ2-2; the match to TRBD2 covers 7 bases. CDR1 and CDR2 from the germline V gene are SNHLY and FYNNEI. This CDR3 has 15 residues. V was clipped by 7 bases and J by 0 bases; unmatched bases: 5.